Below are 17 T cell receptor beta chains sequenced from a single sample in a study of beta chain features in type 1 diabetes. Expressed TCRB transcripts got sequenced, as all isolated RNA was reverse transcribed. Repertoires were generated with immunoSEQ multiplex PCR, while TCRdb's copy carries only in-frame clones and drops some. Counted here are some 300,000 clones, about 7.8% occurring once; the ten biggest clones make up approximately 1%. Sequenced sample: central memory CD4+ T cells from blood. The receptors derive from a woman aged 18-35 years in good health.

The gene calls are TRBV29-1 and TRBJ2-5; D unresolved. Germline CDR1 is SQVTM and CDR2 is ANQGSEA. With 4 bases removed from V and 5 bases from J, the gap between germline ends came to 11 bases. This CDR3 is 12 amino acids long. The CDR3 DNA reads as TGCAGCGTTGTCAAAGCCGGGGAGACCCAGTACTTC. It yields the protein CSVVKAGETQYF.

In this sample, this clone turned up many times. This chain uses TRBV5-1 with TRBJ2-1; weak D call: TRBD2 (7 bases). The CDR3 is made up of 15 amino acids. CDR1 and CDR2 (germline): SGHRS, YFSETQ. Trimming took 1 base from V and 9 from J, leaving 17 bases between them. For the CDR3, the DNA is TGCGCCAGCAGCTTGTTTGGGGGGGCCGACGGTGAGCAGTTCTTC. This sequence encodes CASSLFGGADGEQFF.

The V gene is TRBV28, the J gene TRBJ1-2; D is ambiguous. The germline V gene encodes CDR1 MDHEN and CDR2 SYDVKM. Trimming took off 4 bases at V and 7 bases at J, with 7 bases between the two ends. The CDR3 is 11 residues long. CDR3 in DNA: TGTGCCAGCAGTTCACTTGGTGGCTACACCTTC. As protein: CASSSLGGYTF.

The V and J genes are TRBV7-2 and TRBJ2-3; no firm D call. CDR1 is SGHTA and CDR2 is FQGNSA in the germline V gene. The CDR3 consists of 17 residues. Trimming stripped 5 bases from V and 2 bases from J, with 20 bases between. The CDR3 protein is CASSLRRISSTTDTQYF. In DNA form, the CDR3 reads TGTGCCAGCAGCCTCCGGCGGATAAGCTCTACCACAGATACGCAGTATTTT.

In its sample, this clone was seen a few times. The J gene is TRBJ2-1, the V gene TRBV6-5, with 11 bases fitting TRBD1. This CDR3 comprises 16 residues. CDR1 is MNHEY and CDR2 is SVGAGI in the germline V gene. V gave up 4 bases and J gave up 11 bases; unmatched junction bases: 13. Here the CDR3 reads CASSWEGTGGMMKQFF. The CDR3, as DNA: TGTGCCAGCAGTTGGGAGGGGACAGGGGGGATGATGAAGCAGTTCTTC.

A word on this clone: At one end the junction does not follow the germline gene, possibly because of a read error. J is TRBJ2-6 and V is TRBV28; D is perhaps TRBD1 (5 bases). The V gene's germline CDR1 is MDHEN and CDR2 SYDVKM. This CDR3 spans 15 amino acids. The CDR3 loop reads CASSIRSSGANVPTF. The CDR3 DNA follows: TGTGCCAGCAGCATAAGGTCCTCTGGGGCCAACGTCCCGACTTTC.

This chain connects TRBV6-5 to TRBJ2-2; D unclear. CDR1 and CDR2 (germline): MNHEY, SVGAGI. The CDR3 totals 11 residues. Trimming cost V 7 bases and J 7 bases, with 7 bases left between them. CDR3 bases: TGTGCCAGCAAAGCCATCGGGGAGCTGTTTTTT. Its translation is CASKAIGELFF.

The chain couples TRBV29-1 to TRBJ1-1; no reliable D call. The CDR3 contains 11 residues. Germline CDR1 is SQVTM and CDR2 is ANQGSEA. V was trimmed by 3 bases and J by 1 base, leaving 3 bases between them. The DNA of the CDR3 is TGCAGCGTTGACACGAACACTGAAGCTTTCTTT. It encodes CSVDTNTEAFF. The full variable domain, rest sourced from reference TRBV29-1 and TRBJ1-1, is SAVISQKPSRDICQRGTSLTIQCQVDSQVTMMFWYRQQPGQSLTLIATANQGSEATYESGFVIDKFPISRPNLTFSTLTVSNMSPEDSSIYLCSVDTNTEAFFGQGTRLTVV.

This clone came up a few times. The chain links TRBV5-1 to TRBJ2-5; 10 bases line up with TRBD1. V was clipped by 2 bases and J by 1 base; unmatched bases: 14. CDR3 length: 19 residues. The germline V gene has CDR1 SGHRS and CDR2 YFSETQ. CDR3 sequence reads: CASSLRSPGQGSFQETQYF. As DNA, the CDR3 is TGCGCCAGCAGCTTACGTTCCCCGGGACAGGGGAGCTTCCAAGAGACCCAGTACTTC.

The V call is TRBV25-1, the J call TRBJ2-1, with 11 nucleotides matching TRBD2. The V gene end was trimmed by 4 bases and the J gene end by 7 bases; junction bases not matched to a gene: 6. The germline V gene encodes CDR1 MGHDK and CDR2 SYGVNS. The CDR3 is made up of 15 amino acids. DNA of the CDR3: TGTGCCAGCAGTGCACTAGCGGGAGTTCTTAATGAGCAGTTCTTC. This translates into CASSALAGVLNEQFF.

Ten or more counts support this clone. CDR3 bases: TGTGCCAGCAGCTCCCTACCGGGGAGCAATCAGCCCCAGCATTTT. Translation: CASSSLPGSNQPQHF. The chain is built from TRBV7-2 and TRBJ1-5; no reliable D call. Deletions cut 4 bases from V and 1 base from J, with 11 bases between. The CDR3 spans 15 residues. Germline loops: CDR1 SGHTA, CDR2 FQGNSA.

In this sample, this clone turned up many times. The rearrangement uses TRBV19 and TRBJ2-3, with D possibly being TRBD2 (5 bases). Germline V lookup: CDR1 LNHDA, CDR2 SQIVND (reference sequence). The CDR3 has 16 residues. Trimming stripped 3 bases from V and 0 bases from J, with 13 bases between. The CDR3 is CASSIGQTTSTDTQYF. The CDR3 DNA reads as TGTGCCAGTAGTATCGGGCAGACTACTAGCACAGATACGCAGTATTTT.

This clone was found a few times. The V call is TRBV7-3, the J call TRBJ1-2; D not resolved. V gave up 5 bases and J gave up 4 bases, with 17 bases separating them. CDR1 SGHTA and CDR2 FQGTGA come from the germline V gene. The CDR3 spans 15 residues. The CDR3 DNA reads TGTGCCAGCAGCCCAGGACCCAACCCTACCTATGGCTACACCTTC. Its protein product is CASSPGPNPTYGYTF. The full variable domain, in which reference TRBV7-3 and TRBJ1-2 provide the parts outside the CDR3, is GAGVSQTPSNKVTEKGKYVELRCDPISGHTALYWYRQSLGQGPEFLIYFQGTGAADDSGLPNDRFFAVRPEGSVSTLKIQRTERGDSAVYLCASSPGPNPTYGYTFGSGTRLTVV.

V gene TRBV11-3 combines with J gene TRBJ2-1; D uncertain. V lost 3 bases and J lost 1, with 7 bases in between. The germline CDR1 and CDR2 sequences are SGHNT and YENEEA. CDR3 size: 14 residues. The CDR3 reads CASSFSESYNEQFF. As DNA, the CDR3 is TGTGCCAGCAGCTTTAGTGAATCCTACAATGAGCAGTTCTTC. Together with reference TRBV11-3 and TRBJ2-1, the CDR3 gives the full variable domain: EAGVVQSPRYKIIEKKQPVAFWCNPISGHNTLYWYLQNLGQGPELLIRYENEEAVDDSQLPKDRFSAERLKGVDSTLKIQPAELGDSAVYLCASSFSESYNEQFFGPGTRLTVL.

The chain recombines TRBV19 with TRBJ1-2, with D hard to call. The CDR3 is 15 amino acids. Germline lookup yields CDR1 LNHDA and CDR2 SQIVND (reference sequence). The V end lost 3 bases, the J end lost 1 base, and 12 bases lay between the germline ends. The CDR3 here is CASSIRQAFNYGYTF. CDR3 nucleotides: TGTGCCAGTAGTATCCGGCAGGCCTTTAACTATGGCTACACCTTC.

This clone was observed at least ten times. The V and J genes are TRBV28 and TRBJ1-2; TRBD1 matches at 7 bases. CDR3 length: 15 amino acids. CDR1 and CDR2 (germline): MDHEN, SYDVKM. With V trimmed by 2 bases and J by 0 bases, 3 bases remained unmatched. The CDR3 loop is CASSLVQGANYGYTF. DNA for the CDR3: TGTGCCAGCAGTTTAGTCCAGGGGGCTAACTATGGCTACACCTTC.

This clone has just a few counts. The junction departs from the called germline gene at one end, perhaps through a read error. CDR3: CASSLGGISDTQYF. The CDR3 coding sequence is TGTGCTAGCAGCTTGGGCGGGATTTCAGATACGCAGTATTTT. The chain recombines TRBV7-7 with TRBJ2-3; possible D gene TRBD2, 6 bases. Germline V gene data show CDR1 as SSHAT and CDR2 as FNYEAQ (reference sequence). The CDR3 spans 14 residues.